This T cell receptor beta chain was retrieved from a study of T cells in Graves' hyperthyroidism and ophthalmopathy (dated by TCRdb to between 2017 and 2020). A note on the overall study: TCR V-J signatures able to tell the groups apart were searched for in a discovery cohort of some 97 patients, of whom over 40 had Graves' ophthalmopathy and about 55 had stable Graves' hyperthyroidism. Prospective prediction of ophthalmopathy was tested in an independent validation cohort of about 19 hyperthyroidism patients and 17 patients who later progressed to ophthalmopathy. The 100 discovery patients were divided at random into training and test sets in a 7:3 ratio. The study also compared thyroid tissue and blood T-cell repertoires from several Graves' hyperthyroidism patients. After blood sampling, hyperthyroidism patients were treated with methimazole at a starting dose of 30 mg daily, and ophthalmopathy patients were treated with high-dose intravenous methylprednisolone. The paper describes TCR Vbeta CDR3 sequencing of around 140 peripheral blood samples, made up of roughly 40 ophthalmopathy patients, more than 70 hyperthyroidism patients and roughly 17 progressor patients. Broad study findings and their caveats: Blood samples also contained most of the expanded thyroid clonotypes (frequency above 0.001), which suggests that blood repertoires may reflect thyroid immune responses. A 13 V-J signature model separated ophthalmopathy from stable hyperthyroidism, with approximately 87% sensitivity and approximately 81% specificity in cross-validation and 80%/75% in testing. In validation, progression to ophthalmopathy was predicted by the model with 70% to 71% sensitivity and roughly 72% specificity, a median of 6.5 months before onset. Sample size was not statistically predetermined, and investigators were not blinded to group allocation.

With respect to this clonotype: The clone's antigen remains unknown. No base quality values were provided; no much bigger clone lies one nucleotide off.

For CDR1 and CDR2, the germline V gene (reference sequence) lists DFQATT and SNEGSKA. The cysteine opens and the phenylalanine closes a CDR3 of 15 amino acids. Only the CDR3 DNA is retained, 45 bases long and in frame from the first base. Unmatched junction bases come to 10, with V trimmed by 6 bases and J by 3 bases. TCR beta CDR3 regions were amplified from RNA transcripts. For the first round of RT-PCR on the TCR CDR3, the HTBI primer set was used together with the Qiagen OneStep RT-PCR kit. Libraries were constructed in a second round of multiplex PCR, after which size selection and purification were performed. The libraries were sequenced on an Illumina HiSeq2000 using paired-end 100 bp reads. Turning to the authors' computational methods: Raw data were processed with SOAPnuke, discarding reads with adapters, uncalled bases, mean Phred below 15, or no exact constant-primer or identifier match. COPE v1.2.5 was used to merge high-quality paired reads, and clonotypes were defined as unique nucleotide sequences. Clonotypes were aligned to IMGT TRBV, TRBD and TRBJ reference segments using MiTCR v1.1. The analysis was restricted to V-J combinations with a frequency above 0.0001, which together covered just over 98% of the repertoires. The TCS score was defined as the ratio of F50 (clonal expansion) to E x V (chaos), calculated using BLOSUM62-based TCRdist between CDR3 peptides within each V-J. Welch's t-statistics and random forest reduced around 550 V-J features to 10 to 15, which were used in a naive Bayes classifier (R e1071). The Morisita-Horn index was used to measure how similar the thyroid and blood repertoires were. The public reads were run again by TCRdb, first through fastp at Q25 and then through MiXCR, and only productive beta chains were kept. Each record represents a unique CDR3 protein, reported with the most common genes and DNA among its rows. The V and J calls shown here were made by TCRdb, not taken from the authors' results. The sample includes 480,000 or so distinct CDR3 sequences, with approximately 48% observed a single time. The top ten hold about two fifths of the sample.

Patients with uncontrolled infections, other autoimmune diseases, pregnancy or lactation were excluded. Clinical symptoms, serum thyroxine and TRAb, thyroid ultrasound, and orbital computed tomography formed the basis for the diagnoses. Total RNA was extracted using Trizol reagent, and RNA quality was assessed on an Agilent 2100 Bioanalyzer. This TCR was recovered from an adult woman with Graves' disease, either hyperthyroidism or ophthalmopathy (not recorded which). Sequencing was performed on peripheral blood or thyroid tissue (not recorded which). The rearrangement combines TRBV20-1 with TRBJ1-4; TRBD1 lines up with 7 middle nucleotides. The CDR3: CSAGYTGASNEKLFF. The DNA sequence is TGCAGTGCGGGCTATACAGGGGCCTCTAATGAAAAACTGTTTTTT.